The clone carrying this T cell receptor (beta chain) was seen a few times. What it binds is unknown. These data belong to a study of beta chain features in type 1 diabetes. CDR3 size: 14 residues. Trimming stripped 0 bases from V and 3 bases from J, with 6 bases between. Germline assignment: CDR1 LNHNV and CDR2 YYDKDF (reference sequence). All of the isolated RNA was reverse transcribed, so expressed TCRB transcripts were sequenced. Data came from immunoSEQ multiplex PCR; TCRdb stores just in-frame clones and leaves some out. The sample yields 350,000 to 400,000 clones, roughly 16% seen once. General study findings and limits: Within the patient group, naive, central memory and Treg TCRB repertoires appeared more similar to each other than within healthy donors. TCRB CDR3s were moderately but significantly shorter in Type 1 diabetes patients in all four CD4+ subsets.

The sequenced sample consisted of naive CD4+ T cells from blood. The sequence was obtained from a woman between 18 and 29 years old in good health. This sequence joins TRBV15 and TRBJ1-5; no definite D call. CDR3 sequence reads: CATSRDRYNQPQHF. CDR3 nucleotides: TGTGCCACCAGCAGAGACAGGTACAATCAGCCCCAGCATTTT.